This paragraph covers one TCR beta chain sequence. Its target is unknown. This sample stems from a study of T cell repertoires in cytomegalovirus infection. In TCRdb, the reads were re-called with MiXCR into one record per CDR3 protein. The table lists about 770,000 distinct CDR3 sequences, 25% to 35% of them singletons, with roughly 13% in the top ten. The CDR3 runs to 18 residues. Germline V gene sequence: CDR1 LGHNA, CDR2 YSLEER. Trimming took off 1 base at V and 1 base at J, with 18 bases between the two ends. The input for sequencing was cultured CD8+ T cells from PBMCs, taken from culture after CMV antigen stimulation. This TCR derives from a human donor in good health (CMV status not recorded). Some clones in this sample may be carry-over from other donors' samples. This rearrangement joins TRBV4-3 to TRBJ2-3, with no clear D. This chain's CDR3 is CASSQVQVRLDRTDTQYF. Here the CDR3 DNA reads TGCGCCAGCAGCCAAGTTCAGGTTCGGTTGGACCGCACAGATACGCAGTATTTT.